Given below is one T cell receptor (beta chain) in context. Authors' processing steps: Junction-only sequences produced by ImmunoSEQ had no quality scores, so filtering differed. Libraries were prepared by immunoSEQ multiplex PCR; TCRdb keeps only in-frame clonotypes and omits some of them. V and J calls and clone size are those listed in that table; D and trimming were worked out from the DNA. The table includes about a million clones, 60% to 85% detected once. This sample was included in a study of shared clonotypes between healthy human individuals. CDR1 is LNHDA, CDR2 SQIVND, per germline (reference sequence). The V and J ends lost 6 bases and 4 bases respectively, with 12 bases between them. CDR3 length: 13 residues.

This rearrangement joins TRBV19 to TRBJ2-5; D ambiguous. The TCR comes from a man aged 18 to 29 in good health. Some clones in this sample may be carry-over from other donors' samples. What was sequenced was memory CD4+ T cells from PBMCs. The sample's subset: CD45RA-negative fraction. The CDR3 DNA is TGTGCCAGTAGCCTTACGCCCGGAGAGACCCAGTACTTC. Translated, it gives CASSLTPGETQYF.